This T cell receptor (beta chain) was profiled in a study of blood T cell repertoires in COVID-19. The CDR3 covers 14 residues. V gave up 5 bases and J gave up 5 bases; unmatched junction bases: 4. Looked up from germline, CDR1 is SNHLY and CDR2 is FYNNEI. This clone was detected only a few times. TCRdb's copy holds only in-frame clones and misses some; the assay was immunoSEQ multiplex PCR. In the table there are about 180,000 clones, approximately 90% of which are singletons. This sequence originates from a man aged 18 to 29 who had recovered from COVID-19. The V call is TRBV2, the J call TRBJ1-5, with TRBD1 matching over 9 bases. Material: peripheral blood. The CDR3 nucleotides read TGTGCCAGCAGTCCGGGACAGGGCTATCAGCCCCAGCATTTT. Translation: CASSPGQGYQPQHF.